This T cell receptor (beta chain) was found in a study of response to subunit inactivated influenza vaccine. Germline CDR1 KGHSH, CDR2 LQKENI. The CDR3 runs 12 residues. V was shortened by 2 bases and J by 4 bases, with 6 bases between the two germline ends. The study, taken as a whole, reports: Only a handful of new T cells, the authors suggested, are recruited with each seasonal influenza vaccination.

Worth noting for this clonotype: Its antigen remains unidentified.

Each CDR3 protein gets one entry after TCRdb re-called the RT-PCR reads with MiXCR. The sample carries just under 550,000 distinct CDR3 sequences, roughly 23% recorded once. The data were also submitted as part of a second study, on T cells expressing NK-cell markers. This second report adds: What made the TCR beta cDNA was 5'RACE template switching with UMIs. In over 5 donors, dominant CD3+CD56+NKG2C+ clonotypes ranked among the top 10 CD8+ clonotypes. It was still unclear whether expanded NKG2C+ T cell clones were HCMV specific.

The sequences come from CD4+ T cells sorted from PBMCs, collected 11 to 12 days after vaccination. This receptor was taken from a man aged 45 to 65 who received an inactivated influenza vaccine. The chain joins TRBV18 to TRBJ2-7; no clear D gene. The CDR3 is CASSPVEYEQYF. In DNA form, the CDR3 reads TGTGCCAGCTCACCAGTAGAATACGAGCAGTACTTC.